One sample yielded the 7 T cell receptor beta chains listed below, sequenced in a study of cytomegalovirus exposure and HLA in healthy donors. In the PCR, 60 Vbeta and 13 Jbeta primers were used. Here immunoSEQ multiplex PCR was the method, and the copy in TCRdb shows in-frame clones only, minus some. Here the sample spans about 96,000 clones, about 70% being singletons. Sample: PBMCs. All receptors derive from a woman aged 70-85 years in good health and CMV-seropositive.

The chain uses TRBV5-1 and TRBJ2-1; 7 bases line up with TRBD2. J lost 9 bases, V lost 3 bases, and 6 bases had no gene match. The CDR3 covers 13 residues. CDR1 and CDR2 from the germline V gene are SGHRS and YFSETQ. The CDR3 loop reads CASSWGLSREQFF. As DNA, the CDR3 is TGCGCCAGCAGCTGGGGACTATCGCGTGAGCAGTTCTTC.

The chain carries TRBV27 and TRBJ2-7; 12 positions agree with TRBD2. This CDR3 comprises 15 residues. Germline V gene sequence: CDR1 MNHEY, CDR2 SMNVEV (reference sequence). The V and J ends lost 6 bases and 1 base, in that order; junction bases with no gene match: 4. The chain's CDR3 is CASRPGLAGSYEQYF. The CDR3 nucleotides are TGTGCCAGCAGACCGGGACTAGCGGGTTCCTACGAGCAGTACTTC.

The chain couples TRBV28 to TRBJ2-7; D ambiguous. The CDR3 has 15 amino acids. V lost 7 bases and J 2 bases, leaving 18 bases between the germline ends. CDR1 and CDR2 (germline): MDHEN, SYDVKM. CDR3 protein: CASTLMSRNPYEQYF. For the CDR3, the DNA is TGTGCCAGCACCCTTATGTCCAGGAATCCCTACGAGCAGTACTTC.

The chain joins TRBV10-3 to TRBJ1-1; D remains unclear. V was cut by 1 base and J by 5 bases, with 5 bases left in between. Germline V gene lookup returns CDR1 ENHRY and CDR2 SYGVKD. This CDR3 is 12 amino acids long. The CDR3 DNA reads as TGTGCCATCAGTGAGTTCGGGACTGAAGCTTTCTTT. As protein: CAISEFGTEAFF.

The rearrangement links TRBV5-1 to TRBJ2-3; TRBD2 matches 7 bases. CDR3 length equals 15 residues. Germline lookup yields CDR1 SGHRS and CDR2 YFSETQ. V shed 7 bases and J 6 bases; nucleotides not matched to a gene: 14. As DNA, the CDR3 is TGCGCCAGCGGATACACCGGGGGGATGGGGGATACGCAGTATTTT. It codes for CASGYTGGMGDTQYF.

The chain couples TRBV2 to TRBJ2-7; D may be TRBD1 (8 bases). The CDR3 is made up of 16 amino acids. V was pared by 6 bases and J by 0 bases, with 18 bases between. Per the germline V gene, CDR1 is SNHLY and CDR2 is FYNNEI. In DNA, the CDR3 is TGTGCCAGCAGGCGATTACAGGGGGGGAGCTCCTACGAGCAGTACTTC. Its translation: CASRRLQGGSSYEQYF.

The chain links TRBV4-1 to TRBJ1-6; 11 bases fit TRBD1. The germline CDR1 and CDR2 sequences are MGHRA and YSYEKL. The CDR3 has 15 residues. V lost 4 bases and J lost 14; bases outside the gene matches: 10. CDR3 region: CASSLAGTGGSALHF. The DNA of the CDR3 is TGCGCCAGCAGCCTAGCAGGGACAGGGGGTTCGGCCCTCCACTTT.